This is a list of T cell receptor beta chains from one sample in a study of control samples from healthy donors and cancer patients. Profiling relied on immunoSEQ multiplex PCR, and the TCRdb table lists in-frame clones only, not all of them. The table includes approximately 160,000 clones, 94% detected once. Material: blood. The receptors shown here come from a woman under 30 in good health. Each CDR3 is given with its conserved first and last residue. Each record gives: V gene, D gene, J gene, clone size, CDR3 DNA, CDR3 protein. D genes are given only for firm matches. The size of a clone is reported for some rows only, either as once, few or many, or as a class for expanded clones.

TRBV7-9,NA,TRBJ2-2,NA,TGTGCCAGCAGCTTAGGCGGGAACGCCGGGGAGCTGTTTTTT,CASSLGGNAGELFF
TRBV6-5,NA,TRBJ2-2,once,TGTGCCACCATCCAGCGGGCTTACACCGGGGAGCTGTTTTTT,CATIQRAYTGELFF
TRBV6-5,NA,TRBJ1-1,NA,TGTGCCAGCAGTTTGTGGGGAAACACTGAAGCTTTCTTT,CASSLWGNTEAFF
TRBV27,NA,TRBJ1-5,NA,TGTGCCAGCAGTCTGATGTGGGCGGTAAATCAGCCCCAGCATTTT,CASSLMWAVNQPQHF
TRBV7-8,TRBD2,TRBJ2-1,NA,TGTGCCAGCAGCTATCCGACTAGCGGGATCCAAAGCTCCTACAATGAGCAGTTCTTC,CASSYPTSGIQSSYNEQFF
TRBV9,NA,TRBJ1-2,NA,TGTGCCAGCCATAGACAGAACTATGGCTACACCTTC,CASHRQNYGYTF
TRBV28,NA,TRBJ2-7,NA,TGTGCCAGCAGTTCTCGGACACCCTACGAGCAGTACTTC,CASSSRTPYEQYF
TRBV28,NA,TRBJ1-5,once,TGTGCCAGCAGTTTATCGTTCTTTACCCGCGGTCAGCCCCAGCATTTT,CASSLSFFTRGQPQHF
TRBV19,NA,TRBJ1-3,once,TGTGCCAGTAGTATACCGCCCTCTGGAAACACCATATATTTT,CASSIPPSGNTIYF
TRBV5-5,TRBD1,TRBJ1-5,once,TGTGCCAGCAGGTCCGGGACAGGGGGAGGTCAGCCCCAGCATTTT,CASRSGTGGGQPQHF
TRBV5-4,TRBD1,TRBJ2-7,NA,TGTGCCAGCAGCTTAATGGACAGGGGGCGCGCCGAGCAGTACTTC,CASSLMDRGRAEQYF
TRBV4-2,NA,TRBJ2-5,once,TGTGCCAGCAGCCAGCCGACATTAGCGACCCAGTACTTC,CASSQPTLATQYF
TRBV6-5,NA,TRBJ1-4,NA,TGTGCCAGCAGTCGCCGGGACGGCATTAATGAAAAACTGTTTTTT,CASSRRDGINEKLFF
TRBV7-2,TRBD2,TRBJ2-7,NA,TGTGCCAGCAGCTTAATCGGGCGGGGGAGCGAGCAGTACTTC,CASSLIGRGSEQYF
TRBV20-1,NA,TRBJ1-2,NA,TGCAGTGCTAGGAGGATGGATGGCTACACCTTC,CSARRMDGYTF
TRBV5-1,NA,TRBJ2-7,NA,TGCGCCAGCAGCTTAATCGAGTACAGGCCCTACGAGCAGTACTTC,CASSLIEYRPYEQYF
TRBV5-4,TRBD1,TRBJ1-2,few,TGTGCCAGCAGCCCGGGACAGGGGGTGTATGGCTACACCTTC,CASSPGQGVYGYTF
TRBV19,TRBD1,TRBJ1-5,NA,TGTGCCAGTAAAACAGGGGGGCCGAGATGGAGCAATCAGCCCCAGCATTTT,CASKTGGPRWSNQPQHF
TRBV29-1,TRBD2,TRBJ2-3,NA,TGCAGCGTTGGGGGGGGATCCACAGATACGCAGTATTTT,CSVGGGSTDTQYF
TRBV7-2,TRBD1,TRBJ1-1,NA,TGTGCCAGCAGCTTACAGGGGGTCACTGAAGCTTTCTTT,CASSLQGVTEAFF
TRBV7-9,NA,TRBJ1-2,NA,TGTGCCAGCAGCTTAGCCAGGGATCCCGTTAACTATGGCTACACCTTC,CASSLARDPVNYGYTF
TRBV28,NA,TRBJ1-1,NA,TGTGCCAGCAGTTTAGGGACGTACACTGAAGCTTTCTTT,CASSLGTYTEAFF
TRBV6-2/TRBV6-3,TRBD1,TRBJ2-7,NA,TGTGCCAGCAGTTACTTCAGGGACAGGGACGAGCAGTACTTC,CASSYFRDRDEQYF
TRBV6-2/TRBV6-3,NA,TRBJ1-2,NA,TGTGCCAGCAGTTACTCGAGAGCAAACTATGGCTACACCTTC,CASSYSRANYGYTF
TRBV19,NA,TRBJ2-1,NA,TGTGCCAGTAGTCAGACTTATGAGCAGTTCTTC,CASSQTYEQFF
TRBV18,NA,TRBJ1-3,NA,TGTGCCAGCTCACAGTATGACGGAAACACCATATATTTT,CASSQYDGNTIYF
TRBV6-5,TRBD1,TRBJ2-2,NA,TGTGCCAGCAGTTTAACAGGGGACACCGGGGAGCTGTTTTTT,CASSLTGDTGELFF
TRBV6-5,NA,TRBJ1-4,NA,TGTGCCAGCAGTTACGAGACAGCCCCAATTAATGAAAAACTGTTTTTT,CASSYETAPINEKLFF
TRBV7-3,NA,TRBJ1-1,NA,TGTGCCAGCAGCTTAAACGCAGCCACTGAAGCTTTCTTT,CASSLNAATEAFF
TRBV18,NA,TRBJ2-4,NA,TGTGCCAGCTCACCCCCCCTCGCGGCGCCAGAAGGGGGCAAAAACATTCAGTACTTC,CASSPPLAAPEGGKNIQYF
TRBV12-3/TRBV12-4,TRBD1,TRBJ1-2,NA,TGTGCCAGCAGTCCTGACAGGGTTTACGGCTACACCTTC,CASSPDRVYGYTF
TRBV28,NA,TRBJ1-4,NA,TGTGCCAGCAGTTTAAGGGGGGGGATCGGTGAAAAACTGTTTTTT,CASSLRGGIGEKLFF
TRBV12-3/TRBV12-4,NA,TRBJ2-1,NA,TGTGCCAGCAGTCCCGGGATCTACAATGAGCAGTTCTTC,CASSPGIYNEQFF
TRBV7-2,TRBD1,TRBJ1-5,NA,TGTGCCAGCAGCCCGAGGACAGGGGGAGATCAGCCCCAGCATTTT,CASSPRTGGDQPQHF
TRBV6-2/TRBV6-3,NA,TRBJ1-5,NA,TGTGCCAGCAGTTATCGGGGGCAGGATCAGCCCCAGCATTTT,CASSYRGQDQPQHF
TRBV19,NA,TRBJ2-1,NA,TGTGCCAGTACCGACAGGTTTGAGCAGTTCTTC,CASTDRFEQFF
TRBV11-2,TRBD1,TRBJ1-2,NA,TGTGCCAGCAGCATTACAGGGACAGGGGGCTATGGCTACACCTTC,CASSITGTGGYGYTF
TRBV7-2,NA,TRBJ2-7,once,TGTGCCAGCAGGGGGCAGGGGGGGTCCTACGAGCAGTACTTC,CASRGQGGSYEQYF
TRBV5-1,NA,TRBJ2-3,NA,TGCGCCAGCAGCCCCAAAACAGGTAGCACAGATACGCAGTATTTT,CASSPKTGSTDTQYF
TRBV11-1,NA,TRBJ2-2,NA,TGTGCCAGCAGTTCACGGGACGCGGGAACCACCGGGGAGCTGTTTTTT,CASSSRDAGTTGELFF
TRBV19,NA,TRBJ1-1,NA,TGTGCCAGTAGTTTTCTCCCAGGCAGCGACACTGAAGCTTTCTTT,CASSFLPGSDTEAFF
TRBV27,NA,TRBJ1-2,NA,TGTGCCAGCAGGGGGGCCTCTAACTATGGCTACACCTTC,CASRGASNYGYTF
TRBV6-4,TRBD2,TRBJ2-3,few,TGTGCCAGCAGTGAATCTAGCGGGCCAGATACGCAGTATTTT,CASSESSGPDTQYF
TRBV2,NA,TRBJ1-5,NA,TGTGCCAGCCGTGGGCTGAATAGCAATCAGCCCCAGCATTTT,CASRGLNSNQPQHF
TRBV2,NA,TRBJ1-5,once,TGTGCCAGCAGTAACCAGGGGAGCAATCAGCCCCAGCATTTT,CASSNQGSNQPQHF